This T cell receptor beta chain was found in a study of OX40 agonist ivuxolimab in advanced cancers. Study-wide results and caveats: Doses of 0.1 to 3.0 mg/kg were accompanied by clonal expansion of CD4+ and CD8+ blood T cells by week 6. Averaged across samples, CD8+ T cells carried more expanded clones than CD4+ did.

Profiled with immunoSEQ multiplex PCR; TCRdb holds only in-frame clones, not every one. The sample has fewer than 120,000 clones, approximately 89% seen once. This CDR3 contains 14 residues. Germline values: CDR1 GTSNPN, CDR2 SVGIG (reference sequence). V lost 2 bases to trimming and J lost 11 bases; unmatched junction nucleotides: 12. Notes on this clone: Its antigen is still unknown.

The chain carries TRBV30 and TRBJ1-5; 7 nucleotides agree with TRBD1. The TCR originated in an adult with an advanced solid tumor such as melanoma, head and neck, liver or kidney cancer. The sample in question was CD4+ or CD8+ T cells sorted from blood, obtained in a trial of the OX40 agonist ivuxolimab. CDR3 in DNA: TGTGCCTGGAGTAGGGACAGCCAGTTAGGGTCCCAGCATTTT. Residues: CAWSRDSQLGSQHF.